This record looks at one T cell receptor (beta chain) sequence and its context. Its antigen is still unknown. Repertoires were generated with immunoSEQ multiplex PCR, while TCRdb's copy carries only in-frame clones and drops some. The sample consists of some 40,000 clones, 80% to 90% of them appearing once. The sample comes from a study of T cell responses to AZD1222 COVID-19 vaccine. Study-level points and caveats: Sampling captured repertoires only after the peak T cell response. Only a handful of AZD1222 recipients, more than 5 in all, had baseline seropositivity.

Germline V gene data show CDR1 as GTSNPN and CDR2 as SVGIG (reference sequence). Unmatched junction bases numbered 8, after V lost 0 bases and J lost 3 bases. The CDR3 has 18 amino acids. This TCR derives from an adult who received the MenACWY meningococcal vaccine as a control. This sample comprised peripheral blood, obtained 28 days after the second dose of the MenACWY control vaccine. The genes are TRBV30 and TRBJ2-3; 14 positions agree with TRBD2. CDR3 amino acids: CAWSVRTSGRPRTDTQYF. CDR3 sequence (DNA): TGTGCCTGGAGTGTTAGGACTAGCGGGAGGCCGAGGACAGATACGCAGTATTTT.